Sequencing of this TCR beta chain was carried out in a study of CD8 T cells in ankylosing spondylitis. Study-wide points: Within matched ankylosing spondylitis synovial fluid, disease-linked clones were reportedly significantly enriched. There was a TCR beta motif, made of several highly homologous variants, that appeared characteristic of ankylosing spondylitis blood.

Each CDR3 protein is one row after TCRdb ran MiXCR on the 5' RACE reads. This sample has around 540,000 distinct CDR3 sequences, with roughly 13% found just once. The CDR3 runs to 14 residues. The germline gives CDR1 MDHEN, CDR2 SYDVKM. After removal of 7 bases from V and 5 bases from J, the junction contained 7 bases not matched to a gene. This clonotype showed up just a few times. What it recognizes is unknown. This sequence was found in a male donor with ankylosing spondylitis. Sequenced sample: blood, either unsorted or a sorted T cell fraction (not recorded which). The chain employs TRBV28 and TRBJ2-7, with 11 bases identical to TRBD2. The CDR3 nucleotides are TGTGCCAGCAAAATAGCGGGAGGGCGACACGAGCAGTACTTC. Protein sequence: CASKIAGGRHEQYF.